The 5 T cell receptor beta chains presented below share a single source sample, sequenced in a study of regulatory T cells in long-lasting Graves disease. Investigators prepared the TCR beta libraries by applying iRepertoire HTBI primers and Arm-PCR of CDR3 regions. Each CDR3 protein gets one entry after TCRdb re-called the multiplex PCR reads with MiXCR. The repertoire holds about 240,000 distinct CDR3 sequences, with around 21% as singletons. Documented time point: newly diagnosed GD, antithyroid drugs for less than 3 months. Isolated PBMC RNA provided the starting material for the TCR library. The sequences come from peripheral blood mononuclear cells (PBMCs), collected at new diagnosis, from a patient treated with antithyroid drugs. The receptor source for this set is a female donor with Graves disease.

Points on this clonotype: Since a much larger clone is just one base distant, this may be a read error. This chain links TRBV20-1 with TRBJ2-5; the D gene is possibly TRBD2 (7 bases). Germline V CDR1 and CDR2: DFQATT, SNEGSKA (reference sequence). The CDR3 consists of 16 residues. CDR3 region: CSAPGVWGGDLETQHF. The CDR3 DNA follows: TGCAGTGCCCCCGGGGTTTGGGGGGGCGACCTGGAGACCCAGCACTTC.

This clonotype showed up many times. The rearrangement uses TRBV7-2 and TRBJ2-1; TRBD2 matches at 9 bases. Germline V gene sequence: CDR1 SGHTA, CDR2 FQGNSA. The CDR3 length is 14 residues. V lost 3 bases and J lost 4; bases outside the gene matches: 1. The DNA for the CDR3 is TGTGCCAGCAGCTTTAGCGGGAGTTACAATGAGCAGTTCTTC. Translation gives CASSFSGSYNEQFF. Full variable domain (outside the CDR3, taken from reference TRBV7-2 and TRBJ2-1): GAGVSQSPSNKVTEKGKDVELRCDPISGHTALYWYRQSLGQGLEFLIYFQGNSAPDKSGLPSDRFSAERTGGSVSTLTIQRTQQEDSAVYLCASSFSGSYNEQFFGPGTRLTVL.

The table lists this clonotype with many counts. The chain employs TRBV3-1 and TRBJ2-3; 16 nucleotides align to TRBD2. This CDR3 is built from 16 residues. V gave up 5 bases and J gave up 2 bases; unmatched junction bases: 1. The germline V gene has CDR1 LGHDT and CDR2 YNNKEL (reference sequence). The CDR3 reads CASSGTSGGATDTQYF. CDR3 bases: TGTGCCAGCAGCGGGACTAGCGGGGGGGCCACAGATACGCAGTATTTT.

This clonotype was detected once. The V call is TRBV30, the J call TRBJ2-5; D remains ambiguous. Germline CDR1 GTSNPN, CDR2 SVGIG (reference sequence). The length of the CDR3 is 11 residues. Trimming removed 2 bases from V and 5 bases from J, with 6 bases in between. CDR3 amino acids: CAWSLWETQYF. The CDR3 nucleotides read TGTGCCTGGAGTCTCTGGGAGACCCAGTACTTC. Full variable domain (missing parts from reference TRBV30 and TRBJ2-5): SQTIHQWPATLVQPVGSPLSLECTVEGTSNPNLYWYRQAAGRGLQLLFYSVGIGQISSEVPQNLSASRPQDRQFILSSKKLLLSDSGFYLCAWSLWETQYFGPGTRLLVL.

This clonotype was counted ten times or more. The chain carries TRBV20-1 and TRBJ1-5, with D possibly matching TRBD1 (5 bases). In germline, CDR1 is DFQATT, CDR2 SNEGSKA (reference sequence). This CDR3 region has 13 residues. V lost 6 bases and J lost 6, with 15 bases in between. The CDR3 region is CSAPGPGGQPQHF. The CDR3, as DNA: TGCAGTGCACCCGGACCCGGGGGTCAGCCCCAGCATTTT.